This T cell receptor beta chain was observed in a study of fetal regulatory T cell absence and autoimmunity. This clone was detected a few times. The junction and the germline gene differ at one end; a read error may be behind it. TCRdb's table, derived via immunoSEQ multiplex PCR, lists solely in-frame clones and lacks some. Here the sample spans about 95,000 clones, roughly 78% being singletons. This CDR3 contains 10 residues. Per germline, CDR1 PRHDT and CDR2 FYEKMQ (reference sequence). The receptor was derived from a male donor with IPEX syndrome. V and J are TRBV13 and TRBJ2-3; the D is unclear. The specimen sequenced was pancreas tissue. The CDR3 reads CASSLERQYF. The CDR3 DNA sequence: TGTGCCAGCAGTTTAGAAAGGCAGTATTTT.